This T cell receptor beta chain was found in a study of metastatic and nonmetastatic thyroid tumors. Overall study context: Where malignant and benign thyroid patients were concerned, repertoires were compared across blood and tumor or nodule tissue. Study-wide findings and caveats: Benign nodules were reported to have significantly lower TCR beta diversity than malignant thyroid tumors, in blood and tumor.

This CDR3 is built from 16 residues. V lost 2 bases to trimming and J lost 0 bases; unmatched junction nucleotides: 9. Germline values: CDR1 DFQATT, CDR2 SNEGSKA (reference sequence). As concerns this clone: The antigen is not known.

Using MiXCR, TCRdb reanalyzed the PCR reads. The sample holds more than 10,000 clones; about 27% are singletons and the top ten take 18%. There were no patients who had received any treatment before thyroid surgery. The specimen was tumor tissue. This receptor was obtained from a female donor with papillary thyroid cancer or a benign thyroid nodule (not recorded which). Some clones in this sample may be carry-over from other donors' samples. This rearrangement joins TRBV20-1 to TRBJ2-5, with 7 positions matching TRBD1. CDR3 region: CSARSRGQTYQETQYF. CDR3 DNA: TGCAGTGCTAGAAGTCGGGGACAGACCTACCAAGAGACCCAGTACTTC.